These T cell receptor beta chains were read from a single sample in a study of blood T cell repertoires in COVID-19. TCRdb's copy holds only in-frame clones and misses some; the assay was immunoSEQ multiplex PCR. The data contain 50,000 to 65,000 clones, about four fifths of them singletons. Sequences were obtained from peripheral blood. The receptors originated from a man aged 55 to 70 with COVID-19, enrolled during active disease. The CDR3 runs from the conserved cysteine through the conserved F or W. Rows give clone size only sometimes, using once, few, many, or a class for an expanded clone.

. | TRBV30 | CAHGRGDYNEQFF
once | TRBV6-5 | CASSLGQGFGGYTF
. | TRBV7-2 | CASSGEAVSSYEQYF
. | TRBV5-5 | CASSGGQGYF
. | TRBV18 | CASSPSGSSYEQYF
. | TRBV10-2 | CASSQTSAHEQYF
few | TRBV29-1 | CSVTTGGSNQPQHF
. | TRBV4-1 | CASSQDWKTGTSAEQYF
. | TRBV30 | CAWRPPSGVGYTF
. | TRBV7-7 | CASSPLLTGKNFSGANVLTF
. | TRBV10-3 | CATSLGLAAVGDEQYF
. | TRBV5-5 | CATNQGGHGQETQYF
few | TRBV9 | CASSEGGMNTEAFF
. | TRBV6-6 | CASSPSGGNTYEQYF
. | TRBV30 | CARSLDRLKLNYGYTF
. | TRBV6-5 | CASSYSGTSVRGYTF
. | TRBV10-3 | CAISEGGAGFQPQHF
. | TRBV3-1/TRBV3-2 | CASSQGAKETQYF
once | TRBV29-1 | CSVEAGQGYGYTF
. | TRBV10-3 | CAISDRERSSEQYF
. | TRBV5-4 | CASSFHYNEQFF
. | TRBV6-4 | CASRFDSGRHNEQFF
. | TRBV9 | CASSVTLSGRASYNEQFF
few | TRBV5-6 | CASSLFQFVQPQHF
. | TRBV27 | CASSPGSANEKLFF
. | TRBV18 | CASSPDKFQYF
. | TRBV5-1 | CASSLAQGAGKTQYF
. | TRBV7-9 | CASSLTSGSDTQYF
. | TRBV10-1 | CASSEGGAVDTQYF